Here is one T cell receptor beta chain with its context. This clone was observed once. Its antigen remains undetermined. Per-base qualities were not stored, and no clone one base away is much larger. This specimen belongs to a study of blood T cell repertoires in COVID-19 (dated by TCRdb to 2018 to 2020). As for the study more broadly: Collaborator samples came from the United States, Italy and Spain and covered acute and convalescent phases of COVID-19. The prospective study material was composed of cDNA or gDNA derived from T cells, B-cell-depleted T cells, or PBMCs. The dataset comprised deeply sampled blood TCRbeta repertoires from subjects exposed to, actively infected with, or recovered from COVID-19. Samples were obtained from the ongoing ImmuneRACE study (first 160 participants) and from roughly 1,300 subjects provided by 6 global collaborators. The repertoires were released in a freely available public database meant as a resource for research on the immune response to SARS-CoV-2. Nearly every sample came with metadata listing a de-identified subject ID, COVID-19 status, age in years and sex. Where available, HLA class I and class II types were obtained from metadata supplied by the sample provider rather than from assay-based typing. General findings and caveats noted by the study authors: Clinical and demographic metadata were provided uncurated, with the amount varying by source and participant.

Collaborating institutions collected whole blood in K2EDTA tubes following their own protocols. Collaborator samples were shipped for TCRbeta analysis as frozen whole blood, isolated PBMCs, or DNA extracted from either sample type. Trimmed from V: 5 bases; trimmed from J: 5 bases; junction bases lacking a gene match: 10. There are 16 amino acids in the CDR3, from cysteine to phenylalanine inclusive. The only DNA kept is the CDR3, 48 bases in frame from the first base. CDR1 and CDR2 (MNHNY, SVGAGI) derive from the germline V gene (reference sequence). TCRbeta CDR3 regions were amplified from genomic DNA by means of the immunoSEQ Assay, a bias-controlled multiplex PCR. In the source study's methods: Within the assay, amplification of reference gene primers was used to estimate how many nucleated cells each sample contained. Sequence reads were collapsed and filtered to measure the absolute abundance of every unique TCRbeta CDR3 rearrangement. For each sample, productive Simpson clonality was calculated by taking the square root of Simpson's diversity index across productive rearrangements. The table was pulled from immuneACCESS by TCRdb, which kept in-frame rearrangements only. Such tables lose some clones; where checked, under half of the loss comes from unresolved V genes, and the rest has no known cause. Clone size and V and J calls were adopted from that table, with D and trimming inferred from the DNA. The sample yields a few hundred thousand clones; 88% were counted once. The top ten clonotypes cover over 0.55% of the sample.

Here the chain combines TRBV6-6 and TRBJ2-3; 10 bases in the middle match TRBD2. The sequenced material came from peripheral blood. This clonotype originated in a human donor in a cohort sampled during active COVID-19. CDR3 loop: CASSPRGLAGEDTQYF. The nucleotide sequence is TGTGCCAGCAGTCCCCGGGGTCTAGCGGGGGAAGATACGCAGTATTTT.